The 21 T cell receptor beta chains below all came from one sample that was sequenced in a study of T cell changes during pregnancy in multiple sclerosis. This table comes from immunoSEQ multiplex PCR, and its TCRdb copy is limited to in-frame clones, with some not included. The sample records nearly 110,000 clones, 92% being singletons. Here the sequenced sample was peripheral blood, taken in the third trimester of pregnancy. These receptor sequences come from a female donor in good health, enrolled as a control in a pregnancy study.

The chain joins TRBV5-1 to TRBJ1-1; D remains unclear. This CDR3 contains 18 residues. Trimming took 4 bases from V and 5 from J, leaving 27 bases between them. Germline V gene sequence: CDR1 SGHRS, CDR2 YFSETQ. Here the CDR3 DNA reads TGCGCCAGCAGCGAATCCGGGTCCGGGTCAATTTCGGGAACTGAAGCTTTCTTT. Its protein is CASSESGSGSISGTEAFF.

The V call is TRBV30, the J call TRBJ2-7; TRBD1 might be the D (6 bases). The V end was cut by 2 bases, the J end by 4 bases, with 9 bases between. The germline CDR1 and CDR2 sequences are GTSNPN and SVGIG (reference sequence). The CDR3 sequence is 12 residues long. The CDR3 coding sequence is TGTGCCTGGAGTTGGCAGGGGTACGAGCAGTACTTC. Translation: CAWSWQGYEQYF.

DNA of the CDR3: TGTACCGCCGGGGGGAGAGGCAATCAGCCCCAGCATTTT. Translated, it gives CTAGGRGNQPQHF. The chain couples TRBV19 to TRBJ1-5; maybe TRBD1 (5 bases). Per the germline V gene, CDR1 is LNHDA and CDR2 is SQIVND (reference sequence). The CDR3 has 13 amino acids.

This rearrangement joins TRBV5-6 to TRBJ1-2, with no clear D. The CDR3 spans 15 residues. V lost 4 bases and J lost 4, with 17 bases in between. Germline values: CDR1 SGHDT, CDR2 YYEEEE. CDR3 bases: TGTGCCAGCAGCCCCCGTATGCGGGCTCTCTATGGCTACACCTTC. Translating gives CASSPRMRALYGYTF.

The chain employs TRBV6-1 and TRBJ1-2; D is possibly TRBD1 (5 bases). The ends were cut back, 6 bases at V and 7 bases at J, with 15 bases in the middle. In germline, CDR1 is MNHNS, CDR2 SASEGT. CDR3 length equals 13 residues. CDR3 sequence reads: CASRETGVGGYTF. CDR3 nucleotides: TGTGCCAGCAGGGAAACAGGTGTAGGTGGCTACACCTTC.

The J gene is TRBJ2-7, the V gene TRBV4-3; TRBD2 matches 7 bases. The V gene's germline CDR1 is LGHNA and CDR2 YSLEER. V gave up 0 bases and J gave up 6 bases; unmatched junction bases: 5. CDR3 length equals 14 residues. The CDR3 DNA follows: TGCGCCAGCAGCCAAGATCCGGGGGGTCCCGAGCAGTACTTC. Protein: CASSQDPGGPEQYF.

This rearrangement joins TRBV9 to TRBJ2-2; TRBD2 agrees at 9 bases. Unmatched junction bases numbered 12, after V lost 3 bases and J lost 3 bases. The CDR3 sequence is 18 residues long. Germline CDR1 is SGDLS and CDR2 is YYNGEE. The CDR3 protein is CASSGGRSGLADTGELFF. The DNA for the CDR3 is TGTGCCAGCAGCGGGGGGAGGTCGGGACTAGCTGACACCGGGGAGCTGTTTTTT. The entire variable domain, with the rest obtained from reference TRBV9 and TRBJ2-2, is as follows: DSGVTQTPKHLITATGQRVTLRCSPRSGDLSVYWYQQSLDQGLQFLIQYYNGEERAKGNILERFSAQQFPDLHSELNLSSLELGDSALYFCASSGGRSGLADTGELFFGEGSRLTVL.

V and J are TRBV27 and TRBJ1-2; D gene ambiguous. The V gene's germline CDR1 is MNHEY and CDR2 SMNVEV (reference sequence). The CDR3 runs to 13 residues. V was clipped by 6 bases and J by 6 bases, with 14 bases between them. CDR3 sequence reads: CASSQDGYHGYTF. The CDR3 DNA follows: TGTGCCAGCAGCCAAGACGGGTATCATGGCTACACCTTC.

This chain links TRBV5-8 with TRBJ2-7; tentatively, D is TRBD1 (6 bases). V was cut by 3 bases and J by 0 bases, with 19 bases left in between. Germline V CDR1 and CDR2: SGHTS, YDEGEE. The CDR3 extends over 17 amino acids. The CDR3 loop is CASSSRIGQFSSYEQYF. The CDR3 DNA is TGTGCCAGCAGCTCAAGGATCGGACAGTTCAGCTCCTACGAGCAGTACTTC.

This chain links TRBV5-6 with TRBJ1-5, with TRBD1 matching 8 bases. The CDR3 runs to 15 residues. Germline V gene data show CDR1 as SGHDT and CDR2 as YYEEEE. J lost 6 bases, V lost 4 bases, and 9 bases had no gene match. In DNA, the CDR3 is TGTGCCAGCAGCCTAGGGACAGGTCAAGGTCAGCCCCAGCATTTT. It codes for CASSLGTGQGQPQHF.

This clone was seen a single time. The chain carries TRBV7-2 and TRBJ1-6, with D uncertain. There are 13 residues in the CDR3. Germline CDR1 is SGHTA and CDR2 is FQGNSA. Trimming removed 1 base from V and 8 bases from J, with 6 bases in between. This CDR3 reads CASSLGSHSPLHF. The CDR3, as DNA: TGTGCCAGCAGCTTAGGGAGCCATTCACCCCTCCACTTT.

V usage is TRBV19 and J usage is TRBJ1-4; D remains unclear. The CDR3 extends over 15 amino acids. Trimming took off 9 bases at V and 0 bases at J, with 14 bases between the two ends. Germline assignment: CDR1 LNHDA and CDR2 SQIVND (reference sequence). CDR3 nucleotides: TGTGCCAGCCGAAACTACGGAGCAACTAATGAAAAACTGTTTTTT. Translating it yields CASRNYGATNEKLFF.

The rearrangement joins TRBV6-6 to TRBJ1-1; unclear D gene. CDR1 and CDR2 from the germline V gene are MNHNY and SVGAGI (reference sequence). The V end was cut by 5 bases, the J end by 0 bases, with 16 bases between. CDR3 length equals 16 residues. CDR3 coding DNA: TGTGCCAGCAGTCCTATATCTATGAGCTTGAACACTGAAGCTTTCTTT. The encoded protein is CASSPISMSLNTEAFF.

This chain uses TRBV7-9 with TRBJ1-4; D is possibly TRBD1 (5 bases). Per germline, CDR1 SEHNR and CDR2 FQNEAQ (reference sequence). The ends were cut back, 0 bases at V and 2 bases at J, with 10 bases in the middle. The CDR3 spans 16 residues. This CDR3 reads CASSLAQGVTNEKLFF. The CDR3 DNA is TGTGCCAGCAGCTTAGCGCAAGGGGTTACTAATGAAAAACTGTTTTTT.

The chain links TRBV11-3 to TRBJ2-1; TRBD2 agrees at 14 bases. Germline CDR1 is SGHNT and CDR2 is YENEEA. The CDR3 runs 16 residues. V shed 8 bases and J 4 bases; nucleotides not matched to a gene: 7. This CDR3 reads CASRGTSGGPYNEQFF. The CDR3 nucleotides read TGTGCCAGCCGGGGGACTAGCGGGGGCCCATACAATGAGCAGTTCTTC.

This sequence joins TRBV11-2 and TRBJ2-3; 11 bases are a match to TRBD2. The CDR3 contains 16 residues. The germline V gene encodes CDR1 SGHAT and CDR2 FQNNGV. J was trimmed by 2 bases and V by 6 bases; bases with no gene match: 7. CDR3 nucleotides: TGTGCCAGCAGTCCTACTAGCGGGGGATCCACAGATACGCAGTATTTT. Its protein product is CASSPTSGGSTDTQYF.

The rearrangement joins TRBV13 to TRBJ1-1; TRBD1 agrees at 8 bases. The germline gives CDR1 PRHDT, CDR2 FYEKMQ (reference sequence). V was clipped by 5 bases and J by 2 bases; unmatched bases: 7. The CDR3 has 15 residues. CDR3 residues: CASSARGQANTEAFF. CDR3 DNA: TGTGCCAGCAGCGCGAGGGGACAGGCAAACACTGAAGCTTTCTTT. The entire variable domain, with the rest obtained from reference TRBV13 and TRBJ1-1, is as follows: AAGVIQSPRHLIKEKRETATLKCYPIPRHDTVYWYQQGPGQDPQFLISFYEKMQSDKGSIPDRFSAQQFSDYHSELNMSSLELGDSALYFCASSARGQANTEAFFGQGTRLTVV.

About this clone: Other DNA sequences within the sample encode an identical CDR3. The chain employs TRBV19 and TRBJ2-1; a weak D match, TRBD1 (6 bases). CDR1 LNHDA and CDR2 SQIVND come from the germline V gene (reference sequence). V was cut by 3 bases and J by 5 bases, with 8 bases left in between. The CDR3 has 13 residues. The CDR3 DNA sequence: TGTGCCAGTAGTATTGGACAGAACAATGAGCAGTTCTTC. Its protein product is CASSIGQNNEQFF.

The chain employs TRBV27 and TRBJ2-5, with 9 bases identical to TRBD2. The V and J ends lost 2 bases and 5 bases, in that order; junction bases with no gene match: 12. Germline-derived CDR1 and CDR2 are MNHEY and SMNVEV (reference sequence). The CDR3 totals 17 residues. CDR3 amino acids: CASSLKGGGAAWETQYF. Written as DNA, the CDR3 is TGTGCCAGCAGTTTAAAGGGCGGGGGGGCAGCTTGGGAGACCCAGTACTTC.

In regard to this clone: Other DNA sequences in the same sample also yield this CDR3. This chain links TRBV28 with TRBJ2-7; D is possibly TRBD1 (5 bases). This CDR3 comprises 12 residues. Trimming left V 3 bases short and J 4 bases short, with 7 bases between. CDR1 and CDR2 (germline): MDHEN, SYDVKM. CDR3 sequence: CASSFQGYEQYF. The CDR3 coding sequence is TGTGCCAGCAGTTTCCAGGGTTACGAGCAGTACTTC. The full variable domain, in which reference TRBV28 and TRBJ2-7 provide the parts outside the CDR3, is DVKVTQSSRYLVKRTGEKVFLECVQDMDHENMFWYRQDPGLGLRLIYFSYDVKMKEKGDIPEGYSVSREKKERFSLILESASTNQTSMYLCASSFQGYEQYFGPGTRLTVT.

The CDR3 loop reads CASSSNDRNTEAFF. CDR3 nucleotides: TGTGCCAGCAGTTCCAATGACAGAAACACTGAAGCTTTCTTT. The gene calls are TRBV27 and TRBJ1-1; D is possibly TRBD1 (5 bases). The V gene lost 4 bases and the J gene lost 2 bases, with 11 bases spanning the gap. CDR1 is MNHEY, CDR2 SMNVEV, per germline (reference sequence). The CDR3 runs 14 residues.